The clone carrying this TCR beta chain was seen repeatedly, ten times or more. The target antigen is unknown. This record comes from a study of T cells after yellow fever vaccination. Study-wide results and limits: Booster samples showed a return of most primary-vaccination clones (under 98% CD4, 88% CD8). The presence of abundant clonotypes contaminating from the bulk population was possible in FACS-sorted repertoires. It was the secondary response that reached its peak faster, day 5 versus 15, but it was weaker.

A process of 5'RACE template switching, which added a universal primer site and UMIs, was used to make TCR cDNA. TCRdb analysed the 5' RACE reads with MiXCR anew, one entry per CDR3 protein. The data hold 250,000 to 400,000 distinct CDR3 sequences, with 4.1% observed a single time. The sample here was PBMCs, taken 5 days after the yellow fever booster vaccination. This TCR was sampled from a man aged 18 to 29 who received the YFV17D yellow fever vaccine.

The CDR3 coding sequence is TGTGCCAGCAGTCCCTTAGGACAGCCCCAGCATTTT. It encodes CASSPLGQPQHF. This chain connects TRBV27 to TRBJ1-5; D not certain. Trimming took off 5 bases at V and 7 bases at J, with 9 bases between the two ends. This CDR3 has 12 amino acids. Per the germline V gene, CDR1 is MNHEY and CDR2 is SMNVEV (reference sequence).